The T cell receptor beta chain under discussion was sequenced for a study of T cell responses to AZD1222 COVID-19 vaccine. Notes on the study in general: Clonal diversity was possibly underestimated; the donors were predominantly white British and more often female.

Second doses that came at about 4 or about 12 weeks were put together. On this clone: Its antigen is not identified.

Method: immunoSEQ multiplex PCR; TCRdb's copy keeps in-frame clones and lacks some. The data show nearly 200,000 clones, roughly 92% seen once. Germline CDR1 is SEHNR and CDR2 is FQNEAQ (reference sequence). This CDR3 spans 15 amino acids. Trimming pared 2 bases from V and 4 bases from J, leaving 9 bases between. This chain links TRBV7-9 with TRBJ1-6; D is unclear. The sequence came from an adult who received the AZD1222 COVID-19 vaccine. Sequenced material: peripheral blood, taken 28 days after the second AZD1222 dose. The CDR3 DNA sequence: TGTGCCAGCAGCTTATCGAGAGGATATAATTCACCCCTCCACTTT. Translated: CASSLSRGYNSPLHF.